Given below is one TCR beta chain in context. Germline values: CDR1 DFQATT, CDR2 SNEGSKA (reference sequence). The CDR3 runs to 13 residues. It was healthy donors who served as the controls, matched for age and sex. RNA was extracted with the RNeasy kit, and a quantity of about 0.45 to 1 ug was reverse transcribed using random hexamers. Amplification of TCR beta CDR3 spanned 54 Vbeta and 13 Jbeta via immunoSEQ multiplex PCR. In TCRdb, the immunoSEQ multiplex PCR reads were re-called with MiXCR into one record per CDR3 protein. The sample holds approximately 120,000 distinct CDR3 sequences, roughly 90% seen once. The data belong to a study of CD8 T cells in Susac syndrome.

The TCR comes from a human donor in good health. Source material: CD8+ T cells from PBMCs. The chain uses TRBV20-1 and TRBJ2-2, with D tentatively TRBD1 or TRBD2 (5 bases each). CDR3 nucleotides: TGCAGGGCCGGGACCATGAACACCGGGGAGCTGTTTTTT. The encoded protein is CRAGTMNTGELFF.